This T cell receptor beta chain was captured by sequencing in a study of blood T cell repertoires in COVID-19. Only in-frame clones appear in the TCRdb table, and some are missing; sequencing was by immunoSEQ multiplex PCR. The data contain about 200,000 clones, roughly 80% of them singletons. Specimen: peripheral blood. The receptor was isolated from a woman of 80 years or more with acute or convalescent COVID-19.

DNA of the CDR3: TGTGCCACCAGCACGGGGGAGGCGGGAGGGACAGATACGCAGTATTTT. This gives the protein CATSTGEAGGTDTQYF. The chain employs TRBV15 and TRBJ2-3; 9 bases map to TRBD2. The CDR3 length is 16 residues. J gave up 3 bases and V 4 bases, and 8 bases lay outside the gene matches. CDR1 is LNHNV and CDR2 is YYDKDF in the germline V gene (reference sequence).